These 21 T cell receptor beta chains originate from one sample sequenced in a study of blood T cell repertoires in COVID-19. Clones were sequenced by immunoSEQ multiplex PCR, and TCRdb holds only the in-frame ones, with some missing. This table has about 270,000 clones, about 91% appearing once. The sample taken for sequencing was PBMCs or T cells enriched from blood (not recorded which). The receptors originated from a man aged 40-50 years who had been exposed to COVID-19.

The chain has TRBV5-1 and TRBJ2-5; the match to TRBD1 covers 11 bases. The junction had 9 bases not matched to a gene; V was cut back by 0 bases and J by 5 bases. The germline gives CDR1 SGHRS, CDR2 YFSETQ. The CDR3 is 17 residues long. CDR3 coding DNA: TGCGCCAGCAGCTTGGTTCTCGGACAGGGGGCGGTTGAGACCCAGTACTTC. Amino acid sequence: CASSLVLGQGAVETQYF. The entire variable domain, with the rest obtained from reference TRBV5-1 and TRBJ2-5, is as follows: KAGVTQTPRYLIKTRGQQVTLSCSPISGHRSVSWYQQTPGQGLQFLFEYFSETQRNKGNFPGRFSGRQFSNSRSEMNVSTLELGDSALYLCASSLVLGQGAVETQYFGPGTRLLVL.

This clone turned up a few times. The chain joins TRBV24-1 to TRBJ2-3, with 7 bases matching TRBD2. V dropped 3 bases and J dropped 5; count of bases not matched to a gene: 7. The CDR3 is made up of 15 amino acids. CDR1 is KGHDR and CDR2 is SFDVKD in the germline V gene. CDR3 coding DNA: TGTGCCACCAGTGATAGACTAGCAGGAGGAGATACGCAGTATTTT. Its protein product is CATSDRLAGGDTQYF.

This sequence joins TRBV28 and TRBJ1-6; D is undetermined. CDR3 size: 15 residues. The germline V gene has CDR1 MDHEN and CDR2 SYDVKM. Deletions cut 5 bases from V and 1 base from J, with 9 bases between. The CDR3 spells CASSDTQSYNSPLHF. CDR3 coding DNA: TGTGCCAGCAGTGACACACAGTCCTATAATTCACCCCTCCACTTT. Filled out from reference TRBV28 and TRBJ1-6, the complete variable domain reads DVKVTQSSRYLVKRTGEKVFLECVQDMDHENMFWYRQDPGLGLRLIYFSYDVKMKEKGDIPEGYSVSREKKERFSLILESASTNQTSMYLCASSDTQSYNSPLHFGNGTRLTVT.

The rearrangement joins TRBV2 to TRBJ2-3; 11 bases are shared with TRBD2. Germline-derived CDR1 and CDR2 are SNHLY and FYNNEI. V lost 6 bases and J lost 3; bases outside the gene matches: 17. This CDR3 has 19 amino acids. The CDR3 here is CASSQTLLAGEGRTDTQYF. Written as DNA, the CDR3 is TGTGCCAGCAGCCAAACCCTACTAGCGGGAGAGGGGCGGACAGATACGCAGTATTTT. Supplemented by reference TRBV2 and TRBJ2-3, the full variable domain reads EPEVTQTPSHQVTQMGQEVILRCVPISNHLYFYWYRQILGQKVEFLVSFYNNEISEKSEIFDDQFSVERPDGSNFTLKIRSTKLEDSAMYFCASSQTLLAGEGRTDTQYFGPGTRLTVL.

The rearrangement uses TRBV19 and TRBJ1-5; D possibly corresponds to TRBD1 (6 bases). CDR1 and CDR2 (germline): LNHDA, SQIVND (reference sequence). V shed 8 bases and J shed 3 bases, with 17 bases lying between them. The CDR3 is 15 amino acids. The CDR3 is CASSLSGHLNQPQHF. CDR3 in DNA: TGTGCCAGTTCGTTATCGGGACACCTCAATCAGCCCCAGCATTTT.

This clone has more than one count but fewer than ten. This chain uses TRBV19 with TRBJ1-2; 7 nucleotides align to TRBD1. The J segment lost 4 bases and the V segment lost 4 bases, leaving 9 bases of the junction unmatched. This CDR3 region has 15 residues. The germline gives CDR1 LNHDA, CDR2 SQIVND (reference sequence). CDR3 sequence reads: CASSTTGTATYGYTF. CDR3 nucleotides: TGTGCCAGTAGTACCACCGGGACAGCTACCTATGGCTACACCTTC.

The chain couples TRBV7-9 to TRBJ2-2, with 8 bases that match TRBD2. There are 18 residues in the CDR3. The V gene end was trimmed by 0 bases and the J gene end by 1 base; junction bases not matched to a gene: 7. Per the germline V gene, CDR1 is SEHNR and CDR2 is FQNEAQ (reference sequence). In DNA, the CDR3 is TGTGCCAGCAGCTTAGCGGGCCTCCTAGCGGGGAACACCGGGGAGCTGTTTTTT. This translates into CASSLAGLLAGNTGELFF.

As regards this clone: Germline is not matched at one junction end, which may reflect a read error. This rearrangement joins TRBV7-7 to TRBJ2-2, with 9 bases matching TRBD2. Germline V gene data show CDR1 as SSHAT and CDR2 as FNYEAQ (reference sequence). CDR3 length: 15 residues. The CDR3 sequence: CASSRLADPVGELFF. CDR3 nucleotide sequence: TGTGCTAGCAGTAGACTAGCGGACCCGGTGGGGGAGCTGTTTTTT.

This sequence joins TRBV2 and TRBJ2-7; D is uncertain. The length of the CDR3 is 15 residues. Trimming removed 8 bases at V and 0 bases at J, with 17 bases between. Germline CDR1 is SNHLY and CDR2 is FYNNEI. The CDR3 is CASVPTAASSYEQYF. CDR3 DNA sequence: TGTGCCAGCGTACCGACCGCGGCGAGCTCCTACGAGCAGTACTTC. The full variable domain, in which reference TRBV2 and TRBJ2-7 provide the parts outside the CDR3, is EPEVTQTPSHQVTQMGQEVILRCVPISNHLYFYWYRQILGQKVEFLVSFYNNEISEKSEIFDDQFSVERPDGSNFTLKIRSTKLEDSAMYFCASVPTAASSYEQYFGPGTRLTVT.

The gene calls are TRBV19 and TRBJ2-5; 12 bases match TRBD1. There are 15 residues in the CDR3. V trimming: 5 bases; J trimming: 5 bases; junction bases outside the gene matches: 6. Looked up from germline, CDR1 is LNHDA and CDR2 is SQIVND (reference sequence). The CDR3 DNA is TGTGCCAGTAGTCCCGGGACAGGGGGCAGGGAGACCCAGTACTTC. Translated: CASSPGTGGRETQYF.

The chain recombines TRBV3-1 (or the pseudogene TRBV3-2) with TRBJ2-7; the match to TRBD1 covers 7 bases. CDR1 is LGHDT and CDR2 is YNNKEL in the germline V gene (reference sequence). The V and J ends lost 5 bases and 11 bases, in that order; junction bases with no gene match: 15. The CDR3 length is 14 residues. DNA of the CDR3: TGTGCCAGCAGCTCCGGGACAGACGATTCAGTTGAGTACTTC. Translation gives CASSSGTDDSVEYF.

This clone has a handful of counts. The V call is TRBV7-9, the J call TRBJ2-7; 8 bases map to TRBD1. CDR1 SEHNR and CDR2 FQNEAQ come from the germline V gene (reference sequence). This CDR3 contains 14 residues. J lost 1 base, V lost 5 bases, and 4 bases had no gene match. The CDR3 protein is CASSDRDRSYEQYF. The CDR3 bases are TGTGCCAGCAGCGACCGGGACAGGTCCTACGAGCAGTACTTC.

This chain connects TRBV11-2 to TRBJ1-2; tentatively, D is TRBD1 (6 bases). There are 14 residues in the CDR3. The V and J ends lost 5 bases and 8 bases respectively, with 18 bases between them. From germline, CDR1 is SGHAT and CDR2 FQNNGV. CDR3 region: CASSHTGAGVGYTF. For the CDR3, the DNA is TGTGCCAGCAGCCACACGGGGGCGGGGGTCGGCTACACCTTC.

The chain is built from TRBV5-6 and TRBJ2-1; D gene ambiguous. Germline CDR1 is SGHDT and CDR2 is YYEEEE. The CDR3 consists of 18 residues. Trimming stripped 3 bases from V and 2 bases from J, with 21 bases between. The CDR3 DNA is TGTGCCAGCAGCTACGCTCAATCCTGGCAGGTGGCCTACAATGAGCAGTTCTTC. Translating gives CASSYAQSWQVAYNEQFF.

The rearrangement joins TRBV7-2 to TRBJ2-5, with a weak D call TRBD2 (6 bases). The CDR3 contains 16 residues. The germline CDR1 and CDR2 sequences are SGHTA and FQGNSA. The germline V and J ends were trimmed by 1 base and 9 bases, with 21 bases remaining between them. The CDR3 region is CASSLGWGGTTVPQYF. As DNA, the CDR3 is TGTGCCAGCAGCTTAGGGTGGGGCGGGACGACGGTCCCCCAGTACTTC. The variable domain in full, with the rest retrieved from reference TRBV7-2 and TRBJ2-5, is GAGVSQSPSNKVTEKGKDVELRCDPISGHTALYWYRQSLGQGLEFLIYFQGNSAPDKSGLPSDRFSAERTGGSVSTLTIQRTQQEDSAVYLCASSLGWGGTTVPQYFGPGTRLLVL.

The chain uses TRBV29-1 and TRBJ1-4, with TRBD1 identical over 8 bases. Looked up from germline, CDR1 is SQVTM and CDR2 is ANQGSEA. Trimming took 6 bases from V and 8 from J; bases not matched to a gene: 14. This CDR3 is 15 amino acids long. The CDR3 here is CSVETGTGVKEKLFF. DNA for the CDR3: TGCAGCGTCGAGACCGGGACAGGAGTAAAGGAAAAACTGTTTTTT.

This clone was detected only once. The chain couples TRBV28 to TRBJ2-7; 8 bases align to TRBD1. Germline CDR1 is MDHEN and CDR2 is SYDVKM. Trimming at V came to 8 bases and at J to 0 bases, leaving 6 bases not matched to a gene. There are 14 residues in the CDR3. As DNA, the CDR3 is TGTGCCAGCGAGGACAGGGAGAGCTCCTACGAGCAGTACTTC. Amino acid sequence: CASEDRESSYEQYF.

The V call is TRBV25-1, the J call TRBJ1-6; tentatively, D is TRBD1 (6 bases). Germline CDR1 and CDR2: MGHDK and SYGVNS. This CDR3 has 14 residues. Trimming shortened V by 5 bases and J by 10 bases, and 15 bases separated the two germline ends. The chain's CDR3 is CASSRRTAGSPLHF. In DNA form, the CDR3 reads TGTGCCAGCAGTAGACGGACAGCCGGATCACCCCTCCACTTT.

The V call is TRBV6-4, the J call TRBJ2-3; D is uncertain. Germline V gene data show CDR1 as MRHNA and CDR2 as SNTAGT. CDR3 length: 19 amino acids. Trimming removed 2 bases from V and 2 bases from J, with 23 bases in between. As DNA, the CDR3 is TGTGCCAGCAGTGACCGGGTTTGCCCGCCCCTGATATTCACAGATACGCAGTATTTT. It yields the protein CASSDRVCPPLIFTDTQYF.

The genes are TRBV27 and TRBJ2-7; maybe TRBD1 (6 bases). Deletions cut 1 base from V and 5 bases from J, with 21 bases between. The CDR3 contains 17 residues. CDR1 is MNHEY and CDR2 is SMNVEV in the germline V gene (reference sequence). The CDR3: CASSLYGSQGIRNEQYF. The CDR3 bases are TGTGCCAGCAGTTTATATGGGTCACAGGGAATTCGTAACGAGCAGTACTTC.

This clone was counted a single time. The chain links TRBV5-6 to TRBJ1-4; D not certain. Germline V gives CDR1 SGHDT, CDR2 YYEEEE. Trimming shortened V by 4 bases and J by 8 bases, and 21 bases separated the two germline ends. This CDR3 comprises 16 residues. The CDR3 bases are TGTGCCAGCAGCGACGTCGGGATGGGGAGTAGAGAAAAACTGTTTTTT. This gives the protein CASSDVGMGSREKLFF.